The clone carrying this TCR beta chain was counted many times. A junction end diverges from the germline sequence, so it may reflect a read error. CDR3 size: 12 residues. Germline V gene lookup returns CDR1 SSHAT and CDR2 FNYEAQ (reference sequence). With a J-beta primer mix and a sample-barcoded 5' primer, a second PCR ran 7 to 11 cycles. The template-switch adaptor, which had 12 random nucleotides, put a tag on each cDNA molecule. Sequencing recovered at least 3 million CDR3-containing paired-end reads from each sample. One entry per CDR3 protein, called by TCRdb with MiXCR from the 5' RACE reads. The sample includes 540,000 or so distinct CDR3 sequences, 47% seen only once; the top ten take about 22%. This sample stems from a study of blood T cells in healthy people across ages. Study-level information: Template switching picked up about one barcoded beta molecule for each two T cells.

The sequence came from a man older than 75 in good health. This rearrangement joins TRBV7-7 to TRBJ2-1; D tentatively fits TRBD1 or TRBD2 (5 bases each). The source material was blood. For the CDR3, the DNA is TGTGCTAGCAGCTTAGACAGCGGTGAGCAGTTCTTC. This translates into CASSLDSGEQFF.